This record looks at one T cell receptor beta chain sequence and its context. As yet, its antigen is unknown. This CDR3 has 14 amino acids. Unmatched junction bases numbered 5, after V lost 3 bases and J lost 6 bases. Germline V gene sequence: CDR1 MNHEY, CDR2 SVGAGI. It was with 60 Vbeta and 13 Jbeta primers that the PCR ran. Sequenced by immunoSEQ multiplex PCR; TCRdb stores in-frame clones only, minus some. The sample holds about 140,000 clones, approximately 80% seen once. This entry is derived from a study of cytomegalovirus exposure and HLA in healthy donors. Study-wide findings and caveats: CMV serostatus alone was available as immune exposure information. In a later analysis, an Asian-associated ancestry cluster reportedly showed fewer N-insertions than the approximately 660-donor mean. Across donors, sequencing depth was assumed by presence/absence analyses to be roughly uniform.

The TCR sequence derives from a middle-aged man in good health and CMV-seronegative. The sample was PBMCs. This chain uses TRBV6-5 with TRBJ2-1; TRBD1 matches at 7 bases. CDR3: CASSYRTGANEQFF. The DNA for the CDR3 is TGTGCCAGCAGTTATCGGACAGGTGCCAATGAGCAGTTCTTC.